This T cell receptor beta chain was identified during a study of CD8+CD57+ T cells in acquired aplastic anemia. Study at large: Sorted CD4+ and CD8+ cell DNA averaged roughly 3.2 ug. Among healthy donors, CD4+ cells averaged about 10 million reads. Findings of the study overall: In common between the patients and the controls were twenty-nine CD8+ CDR3 sequences. Patients showed no significant difference from controls in CD8+ Simpson's diversity.

This clonotype showed up many times. The antigen is undetermined. The germline V gene has CDR1 LNHDA and CDR2 SQIVND (reference sequence). V shed 6 bases and J 3 bases; nucleotides not matched to a gene: 4. CDR3 length equals 14 residues. TCR beta VDJ combinations and CDR3 sequences were profiled from genomic DNA. TCRdb called the reads again in MiXCR, with one record for every CDR3 protein. The table lists 150,000 to 200,000 distinct CDR3 sequences, about half of them singletons. J is TRBJ1-5 and V is TRBV19, with 8 bases that match TRBD1. What was sequenced was sorted CD4+, CD8+, or CD8+CD57+ T cells (not recorded which) from PBMCs. This receptor was taken from a human donor in good health. The CDR3, as DNA: TGTGCCAGTAGGAAGACAGGGGACAATCAGCCCCAGCATTTT. This encodes CASRKTGDNQPQHF.